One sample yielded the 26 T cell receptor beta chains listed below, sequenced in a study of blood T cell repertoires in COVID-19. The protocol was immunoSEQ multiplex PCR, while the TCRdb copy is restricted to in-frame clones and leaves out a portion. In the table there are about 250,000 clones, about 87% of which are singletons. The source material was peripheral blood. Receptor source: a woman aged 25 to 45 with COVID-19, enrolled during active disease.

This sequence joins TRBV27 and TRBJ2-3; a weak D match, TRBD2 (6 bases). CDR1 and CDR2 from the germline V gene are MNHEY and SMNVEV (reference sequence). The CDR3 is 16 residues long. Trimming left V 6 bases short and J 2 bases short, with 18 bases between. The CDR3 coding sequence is TGTGCCAGCAGCCTATCCCTAGCGTACTCCACAGATACGCAGTATTTT. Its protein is CASSLSLAYSTDTQYF.

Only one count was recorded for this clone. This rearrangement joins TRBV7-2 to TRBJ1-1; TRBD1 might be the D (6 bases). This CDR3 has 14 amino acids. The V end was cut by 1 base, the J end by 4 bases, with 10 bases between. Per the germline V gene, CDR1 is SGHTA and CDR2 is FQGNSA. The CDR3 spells CASSLDSRGTEAFF. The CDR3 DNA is TGTGCCAGCAGCTTAGATTCCAGGGGCACTGAAGCTTTCTTT.

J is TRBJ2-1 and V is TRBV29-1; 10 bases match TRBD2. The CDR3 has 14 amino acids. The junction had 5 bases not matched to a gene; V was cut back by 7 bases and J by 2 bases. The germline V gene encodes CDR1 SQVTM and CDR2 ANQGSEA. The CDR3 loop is CSAKLAGPYNEQFF. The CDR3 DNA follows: TGCAGCGCCAAACTAGCGGGGCCCTACAATGAGCAGTTCTTC.

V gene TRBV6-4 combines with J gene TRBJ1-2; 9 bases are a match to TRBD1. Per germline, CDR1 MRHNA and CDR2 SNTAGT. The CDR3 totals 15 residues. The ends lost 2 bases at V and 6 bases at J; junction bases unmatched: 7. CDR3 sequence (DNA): TGTGCCAGCAGTGACGTGGACAGGGGACTCGATGGCTACACCTTC. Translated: CASSDVDRGLDGYTF.

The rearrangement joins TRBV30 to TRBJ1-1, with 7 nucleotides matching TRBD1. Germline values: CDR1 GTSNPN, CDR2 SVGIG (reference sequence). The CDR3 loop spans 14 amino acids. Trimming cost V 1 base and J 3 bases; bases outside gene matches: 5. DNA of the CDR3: TGTGCCTGGAGTGCCCCGGGACAGCACACTGAAGCTTTCTTT. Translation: CAWSAPGQHTEAFF.

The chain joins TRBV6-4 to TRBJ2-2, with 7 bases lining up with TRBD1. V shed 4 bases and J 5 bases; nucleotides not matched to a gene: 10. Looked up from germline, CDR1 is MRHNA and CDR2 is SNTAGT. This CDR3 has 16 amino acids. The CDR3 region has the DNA TGTGCCAGCAGTGCCTCCTCCCCGGGACAGACCGGGGAGCTGTTTTTT. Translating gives CASSASSPGQTGELFF.

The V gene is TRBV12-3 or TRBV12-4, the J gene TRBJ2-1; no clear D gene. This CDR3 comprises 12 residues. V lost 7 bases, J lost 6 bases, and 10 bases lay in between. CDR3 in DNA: TGTGCCAGCACTTACGGAGCCAATGAGCAGTTCTTC. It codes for CASTYGANEQFF.

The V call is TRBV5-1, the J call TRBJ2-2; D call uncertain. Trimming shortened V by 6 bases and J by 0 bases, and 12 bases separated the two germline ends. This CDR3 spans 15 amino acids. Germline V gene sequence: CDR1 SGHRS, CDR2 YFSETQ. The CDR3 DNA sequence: TGCGCCAGCACCCGAACCGGTTCGAACACCGGGGAGCTGTTTTTT. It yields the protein CASTRTGSNTGELFF. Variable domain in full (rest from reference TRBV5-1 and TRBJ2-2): KAGVTQTPRYLIKTRGQQVTLSCSPISGHRSVSWYQQTPGQGLQFLFEYFSETQRNKGNFPGRFSGRQFSNSRSEMNVSTLELGDSALYLCASTRTGSNTGELFFGEGSRLTVL.

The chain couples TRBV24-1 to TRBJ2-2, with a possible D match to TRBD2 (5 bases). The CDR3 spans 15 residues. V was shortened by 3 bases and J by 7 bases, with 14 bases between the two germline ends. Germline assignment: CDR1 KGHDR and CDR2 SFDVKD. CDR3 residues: CATSDVGVVGGELFF. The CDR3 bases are TGTGCCACCAGTGATGTGGGAGTTGTCGGCGGGGAGCTGTTTTTT.

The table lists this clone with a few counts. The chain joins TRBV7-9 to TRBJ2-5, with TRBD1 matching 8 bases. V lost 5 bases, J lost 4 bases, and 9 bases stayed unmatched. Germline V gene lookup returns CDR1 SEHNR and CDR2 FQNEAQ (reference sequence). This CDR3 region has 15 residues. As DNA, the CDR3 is TGTGCCAGCAGCCCGCGGACAGGGTCGCGAGAGACCCAGTACTTC. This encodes CASSPRTGSRETQYF.

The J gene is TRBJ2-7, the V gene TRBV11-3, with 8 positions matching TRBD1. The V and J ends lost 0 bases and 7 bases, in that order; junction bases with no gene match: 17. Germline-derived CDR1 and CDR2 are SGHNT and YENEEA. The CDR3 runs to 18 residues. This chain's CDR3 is CASSLEFEDRAKWREQYV. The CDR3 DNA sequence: TGTGCCAGCAGCTTAGAATTTGAGGACAGGGCAAAATGGCGAGAGCAGTACGTC.

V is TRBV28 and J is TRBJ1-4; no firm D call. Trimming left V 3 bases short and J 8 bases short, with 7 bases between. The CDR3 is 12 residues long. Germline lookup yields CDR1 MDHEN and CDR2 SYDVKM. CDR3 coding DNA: TGTGCCAGCAGTTTGGAGTGGGAAAAACTGTTTTTT. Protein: CASSLEWEKLFF.

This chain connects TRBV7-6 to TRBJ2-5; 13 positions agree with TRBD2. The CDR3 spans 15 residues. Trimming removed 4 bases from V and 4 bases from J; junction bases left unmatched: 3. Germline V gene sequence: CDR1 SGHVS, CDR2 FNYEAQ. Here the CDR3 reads CASSSGLAGRETQYF. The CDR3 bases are TGTGCCAGCAGCTCGGGACTAGCGGGGCGAGAGACCCAGTACTTC.

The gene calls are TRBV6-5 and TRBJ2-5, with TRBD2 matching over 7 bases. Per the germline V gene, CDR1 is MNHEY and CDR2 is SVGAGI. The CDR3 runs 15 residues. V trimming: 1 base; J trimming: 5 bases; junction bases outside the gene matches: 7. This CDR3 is CASSYYAGVGETQYF. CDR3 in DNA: TGTGCCAGCAGTTACTATGCGGGAGTGGGGGAGACCCAGTACTTC.

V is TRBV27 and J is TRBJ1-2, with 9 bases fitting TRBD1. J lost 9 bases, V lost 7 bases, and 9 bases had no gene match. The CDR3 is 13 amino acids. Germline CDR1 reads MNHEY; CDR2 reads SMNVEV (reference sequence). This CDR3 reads CASMTGGVGSYTF. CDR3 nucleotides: TGTGCCAGCATGACAGGGGGGGTTGGAAGCTACACCTTC.

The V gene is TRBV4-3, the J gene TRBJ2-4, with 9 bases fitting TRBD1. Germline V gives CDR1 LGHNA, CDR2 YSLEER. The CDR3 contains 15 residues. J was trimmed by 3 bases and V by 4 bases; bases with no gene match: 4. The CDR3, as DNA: TGCGCCAGCAGCCCCAAGACAGGGGGCAAAAACATTCAGTACTTC. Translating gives CASSPKTGGKNIQYF.

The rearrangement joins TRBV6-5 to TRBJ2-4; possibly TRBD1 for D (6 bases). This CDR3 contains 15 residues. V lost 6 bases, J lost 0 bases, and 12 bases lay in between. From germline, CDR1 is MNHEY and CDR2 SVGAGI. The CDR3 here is CASRPEGVAKNIQYF. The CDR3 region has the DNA TGTGCCAGCAGACCCGAGGGGGTAGCCAAAAACATTCAGTACTTC.

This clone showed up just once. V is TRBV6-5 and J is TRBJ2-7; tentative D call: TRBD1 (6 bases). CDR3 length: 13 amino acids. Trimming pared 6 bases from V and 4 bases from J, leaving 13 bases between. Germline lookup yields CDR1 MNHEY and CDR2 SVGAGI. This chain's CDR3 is CASSLTQGYEQYF. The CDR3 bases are TGTGCCAGCAGCTTAACACAGGGTTACGAGCAGTACTTC.

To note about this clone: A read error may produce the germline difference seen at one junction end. The DNA for the CDR3 is TGTGCCAGCAGCCTACATGACAGGGGGCGTCGCTTC. It translates to CASSLHDRGRRF. This rearrangement joins TRBV11-3 to TRBJ2-7, with 10 bases identical to TRBD1. CDR1 and CDR2 from the germline V gene are SGHNT and YENEEA. The CDR3 runs to 12 residues.

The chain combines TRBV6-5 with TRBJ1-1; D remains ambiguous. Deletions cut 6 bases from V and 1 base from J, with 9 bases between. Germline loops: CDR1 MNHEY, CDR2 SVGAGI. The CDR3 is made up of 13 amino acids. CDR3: CASRLQPNTEAFF. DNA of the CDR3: TGTGCCAGCAGGTTACAGCCGAACACTGAAGCTTTCTTT.

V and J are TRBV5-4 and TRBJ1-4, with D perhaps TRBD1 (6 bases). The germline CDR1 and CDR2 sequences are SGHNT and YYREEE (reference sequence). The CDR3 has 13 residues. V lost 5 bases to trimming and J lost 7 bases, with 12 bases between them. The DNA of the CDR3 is TGTGCCAGCAGTCGACAGGACGTTGAAAAACTGTTTTTT. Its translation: CASSRQDVEKLFF.

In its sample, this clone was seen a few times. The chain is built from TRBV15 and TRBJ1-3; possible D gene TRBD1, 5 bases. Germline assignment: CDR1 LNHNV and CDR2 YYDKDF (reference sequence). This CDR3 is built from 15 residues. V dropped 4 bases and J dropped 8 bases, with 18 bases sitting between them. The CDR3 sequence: CATSKRGSPGDTIYF. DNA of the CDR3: TGTGCCACCAGCAAAAGGGGTTCCCCGGGGGACACCATATATTTT.

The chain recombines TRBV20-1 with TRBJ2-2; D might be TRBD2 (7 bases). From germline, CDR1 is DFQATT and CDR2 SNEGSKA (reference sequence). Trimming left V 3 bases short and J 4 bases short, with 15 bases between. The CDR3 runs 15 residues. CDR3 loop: CSASFGGAATGELFF. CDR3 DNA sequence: TGCAGTGCTAGTTTTGGGGGGGCGGCCACCGGGGAGCTGTTTTTT.

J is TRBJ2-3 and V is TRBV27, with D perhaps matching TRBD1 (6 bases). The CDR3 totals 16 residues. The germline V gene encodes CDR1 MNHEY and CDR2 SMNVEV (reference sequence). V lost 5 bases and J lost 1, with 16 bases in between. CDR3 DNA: TGTGCCAGCAGTATCCTTACAGGGAAGGGCACAGATACGCAGTATTTT. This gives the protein CASSILTGKGTDTQYF.

The CDR3 DNA follows: TGTGCCACCAGTGATGGGTTAGGGGGACAGCCGAATGAAAAACTGTTTTTT. This codes for CATSDGLGGQPNEKLFF. The chain couples TRBV24-1 to TRBJ1-4; TRBD1 agrees at 7 bases. In germline, CDR1 is KGHDR, CDR2 SFDVKD. The CDR3 is made up of 17 amino acids. Germline trimming cut 3 bases from V and 5 bases from J; bases unmatched to any gene: 11.

The DNA for the CDR3 is TGCAGCGTTTGGGGGGGAAGACTTAGCACAGATACGCAGTATTTT. Its translation: CSVWGGRLSTDTQYF. The chain is built from TRBV29-1 and TRBJ2-3, with 7 bases matching TRBD2. The junction had 8 bases not matched to a gene; V was cut back by 5 bases and J by 0 bases. The germline V gene has CDR1 SQVTM and CDR2 ANQGSEA. The CDR3 runs to 15 residues.